The source of this TCR beta chain is a study of cytomegalovirus exposure and HLA in healthy donors. General observations from the study: A link between a missense DCLRE1C variant and TCR beta V- and J-gene trimming emerged from a later analysis. The HLA-A and HLA-B alleles of most subjects were reportedly predicted accurately from TCR beta sequences.

Germline V CDR1 and CDR2: SGHNT, YENEEA. Between the trimmed V and J ends, which lost 1 base and 0 bases, there was a span of 12 bases. The CDR3 extends over 16 amino acids. PCR involved 60 Vbeta and 13 Jbeta primers. The protocol was immunoSEQ multiplex PCR, while the TCRdb copy is restricted to in-frame clones and leaves out a portion. The table records 210,000 or so clones, around 84% of them present only once. With regard to this clone: Its cognate antigen is unknown.

Sequencing was done on a sample of PBMCs. The rearrangement uses TRBV11-3 and TRBJ1-1; possibly TRBD1 for D (6 bases). This TCR was sampled from a girl aged 2 to 10 in good health and CMV-seronegative. The CDR3 DNA sequence: TGTGCCAGCAGCTTAGGGGGGACAAATATGAACACTGAAGCTTTCTTT. It yields the protein CASSLGGTNMNTEAFF.